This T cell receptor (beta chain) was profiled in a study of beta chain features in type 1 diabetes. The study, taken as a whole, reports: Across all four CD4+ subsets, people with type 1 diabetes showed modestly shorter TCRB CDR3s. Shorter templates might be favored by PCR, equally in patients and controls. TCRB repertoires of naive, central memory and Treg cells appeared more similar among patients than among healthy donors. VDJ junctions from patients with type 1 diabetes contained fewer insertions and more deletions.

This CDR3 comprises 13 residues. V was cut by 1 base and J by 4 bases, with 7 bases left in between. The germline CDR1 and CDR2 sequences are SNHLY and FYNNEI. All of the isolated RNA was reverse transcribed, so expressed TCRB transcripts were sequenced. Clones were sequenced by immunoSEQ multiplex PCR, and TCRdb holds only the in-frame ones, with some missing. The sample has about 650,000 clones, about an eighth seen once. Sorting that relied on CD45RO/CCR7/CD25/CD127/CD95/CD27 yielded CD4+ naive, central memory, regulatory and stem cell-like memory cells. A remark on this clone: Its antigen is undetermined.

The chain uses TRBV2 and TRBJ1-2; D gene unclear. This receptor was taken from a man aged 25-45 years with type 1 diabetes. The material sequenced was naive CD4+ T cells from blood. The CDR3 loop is CASSEGRRYGYTF. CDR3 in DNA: TGTGCCAGCAGTGAAGGGAGACGCTATGGCTACACCTTC. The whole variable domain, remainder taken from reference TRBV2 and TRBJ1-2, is EPEVTQTPSHQVTQMGQEVILRCVPISNHLYFYWYRQILGQKVEFLVSFYNNEISEKSEIFDDQFSVERPDGSNFTLKIRSTKLEDSAMYFCASSEGRRYGYTFGSGTRLTVV.